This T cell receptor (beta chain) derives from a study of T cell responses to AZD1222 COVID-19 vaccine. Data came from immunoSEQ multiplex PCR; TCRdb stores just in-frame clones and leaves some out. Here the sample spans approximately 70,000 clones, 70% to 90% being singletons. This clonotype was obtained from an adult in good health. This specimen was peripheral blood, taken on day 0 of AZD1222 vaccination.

The CDR3 loop reads CASSDRQGGTELFF. The DNA of the CDR3 is TGTGCCAGCAGCGATCGCCAGGGGGGGACAGAGCTGTTTTTT. The chain joins TRBV11-3 to TRBJ2-2; perhaps D is TRBD1 or TRBD2 (7 bases each). Trimming took off 5 bases at V and 11 bases at J, with 18 bases between the two ends. CDR3 length: 14 amino acids. The germline V gene encodes CDR1 SGHNT and CDR2 YENEEA.